Each of the 3 T cell receptor beta chains below was sequenced from the same sample in a study of blood T cell repertoires in COVID-19. Libraries were prepared by immunoSEQ multiplex PCR; TCRdb keeps only in-frame clonotypes and omits some of them. Altogether about 280,000 clones are present, approximately 90% being singletons, with the ten largest covering roughly 2%. The source material was PBMCs or T cells enriched from blood (not recorded which). These receptors all stem from a woman aged 60-75 years in a cohort exposed to, infected with or recovered from COVID-19 (not recorded which).

This chain uses TRBV27 with TRBJ2-5; D perhaps matches TRBD1 (7 bases). V was clipped by 3 bases and J by 6 bases, with 14 bases between them. Per the germline V gene, CDR1 is MNHEY and CDR2 is SMNVEV (reference sequence). The CDR3 has 14 amino acids. CDR3 in DNA: TGTGCCAGCAGTTTGCAGGGGGGAATTAAGACCCAGTACTTC. Translated, it gives CASSLQGGIKTQYF.

The gene calls are TRBV11-3 and TRBJ2-1, with 9 positions matching TRBD2. V lost 1 base and J lost 8; bases outside the gene matches: 12. Germline assignment: CDR1 SGHNT and CDR2 YENEEA. CDR3 size: 17 residues. This chain's CDR3 is CASSLGRGSGSQDEQFF. CDR3 sequence (DNA): TGTGCCAGCAGCTTAGGCCGAGGTAGCGGGAGTCAGGATGAGCAGTTCTTC. The full variable domain, completed using reference TRBV11-3 and TRBJ2-1, is EAGVVQSPRYKIIEKKQPVAFWCNPISGHNTLYWYLQNLGQGPELLIRYENEEAVDDSQLPKDRFSAERLKGVDSTLKIQPAELGDSAVYLCASSLGRGSGSQDEQFFGPGTRLTVL.

The V call is TRBV19, the J call TRBJ1-5; 8 nucleotides align to TRBD1. In germline, CDR1 is LNHDA, CDR2 SQIVND (reference sequence). V lost 6 bases to trimming and J lost 2 bases; unmatched junction nucleotides: 12. CDR3 size: 17 residues. CDR3 DNA sequence: TGTGCCAGTAGACCCAGGGGGCAGAGCGGTGGCAATCAGCCCCAGCATTTT. Amino acids: CASRPRGQSGGNQPQHF.